This T cell receptor beta chain was sequenced in a study of memory CD4+ T cells and cytomegalovirus serostatus. TCRdb's table, derived via immunoSEQ multiplex PCR, lists solely in-frame clones and lacks some. The sample has some 67,000 clones, about 80% seen once. The sort gate was single viable CD3+CD4+CD8-CD45RO+ cells for memory CD4+ T cells. Germline CDR1 reads SGHAT; CDR2 reads FQNNGV. Trimming removed 0 bases from V and 5 bases from J, with 13 bases in between. The CDR3 covers 15 residues. Source material: memory CD4+ T cells from blood. The TCR originated in an adult in good health and CMV-seropositive. The chain is built from TRBV11-2 and TRBJ2-5, with D maybe TRBD1 (5 bases). The CDR3 region has the DNA TGTGCCAGCAGCTTAGACAGGGCGACGGGTGAGACCCAGTACTTC. Translated, it gives CASSLDRATGETQYF.